Listed here are 20 T cell receptor beta chains from one sample, sequenced in a study of human T cells and chemical hapten exposure (dated by TCRdb to the early 2020s). Library generation was performed with RACE. The sample was run on a NextSeq 500. The public reads were reprocessed in TCRdb via fastp at Q25 and MiXCR, keeping in-frame beta chains. Each CDR3 protein appears once, grouped with its most common genes and DNA. This sample holds about 70,000 distinct CDR3 sequences; about 10% were observed only once. Over 4% of the sample is held by the ten biggest clonotypes. In the paper's terms, the time point label means: pre-sensitization, week 0. Explained via the paper, the treatment or condition label denotes: therapeutic diphenylcyclopropenone sensitization with weekly scalp DPC. The specimen was whole blood, collected in connection with sensitization to the hapten diphenylcyclopropenone (DPC). These receptors originate from a woman in her 50s with alopecia areata. Some clones in this sample may be carry-over from other donors' samples.

V usage is TRBV28 and J usage is TRBJ2-4; D gene ambiguous. Trimming removed 4 bases from V and 1 base from J, with 14 bases in between. Per germline, CDR1 MDHEN and CDR2 SYDVKM. The CDR3 contains 16 residues. CDR3 sequence (DNA): TGTGCCAGCAGTTCTGCTGCGGCCGGGGCCAAAAACATTCAGTACTTC. The encoded protein is CASSSAAAGAKNIQYF.

Only a few counts were recorded for this clonotype. The V and J genes are TRBV6-2 or TRBV6-3 and TRBJ1-1; 10 bases are a match to TRBD1. The CDR3 consists of 14 residues. Looked up from germline, CDR1 is MNHEY and CDR2 is SVGEGT. The V and J ends lost 6 bases and 4 bases, in that order; junction bases with no gene match: 5. CDR3 bases: TGTGCCAGCAGATATTGGACAGGGGGCACTGAAGCTTTCTTT. Amino acids: CASRYWTGGTEAFF.

This clonotype was seen a handful of times. The chain is built from TRBV3-1 and TRBJ2-5; 7 nucleotides align to TRBD2. Per the germline V gene, CDR1 is LGHDT and CDR2 is YNNKEL (reference sequence). This CDR3 spans 15 amino acids. J gave up 4 bases and V 0 bases, and 5 bases lay outside the gene matches. The chain's CDR3 is CASSQDRGRGETQYF. CDR3 in DNA: TGTGCCAGCAGCCAAGACCGGGGGAGGGGAGAGACCCAGTACTTC.

Of note for this clonotype: A read error may be the cause here, since a much bigger clone is one base away. The conserved closing phenylalanine or tryptophan is absent in this CDR3, likely reflecting a read error. The chain uses TRBV7-2 and TRBJ1-3; 7 bases align to TRBD1. Germline V lookup: CDR1 SGHTA, CDR2 FQGNSA. After removal of 4 bases from V and 3 bases from J, the junction contained 6 bases not matched to a gene. The CDR3 runs to 15 residues. In nucleotides, the CDR3 is TGTGCCAGCAGCTCGGACAGGCATTATGGAAACACCATATATCTT. Protein: CASSSDRHYGNTIYL.

This clonotype was counted at least ten times. The gene calls are TRBV5-4 and TRBJ2-7, with D possibly TRBD1 on 6 matching bases. CDR1 and CDR2 from the germline V gene are SGHNT and YYREEE (reference sequence). The CDR3 has 13 residues. V was cut by 2 bases and J by 4 bases, with 10 bases left in between. The CDR3 DNA sequence: TGTGCCAGCAGCTTCAGGGGTGGTTACGAGCAGTACTTC. Translation: CASSFRGGYEQYF.

This clonotype has only a few counts. The chain carries TRBV20-1 and TRBJ1-3, with unresolved D. The CDR3 spans 11 residues. Germline loops: CDR1 DFQATT, CDR2 SNEGSKA (reference sequence). The ends were cut back, 6 bases at V and 4 bases at J, with 7 bases in the middle. DNA of the CDR3: TGCAGTGCAGTACCAGGAAACACCATATATTTT. This encodes CSAVPGNTIYF.

By share of the sample, this clonotype is medium-sized (0.01 to 0.1%). This chain links TRBV4-3 with TRBJ2-7, with TRBD1 matching 7 bases. V lost 0 bases to trimming and J lost 3 bases; unmatched junction nucleotides: 8. Germline V CDR1 and CDR2: LGHNA, YSLEER. This CDR3 region has 16 residues. The DNA of the CDR3 is TGCGCCAGCAGCCAAGATCTGACAGGGAAGAGCTACGAGCAGTACTTC. Translating it yields CASSQDLTGKSYEQYF.

This clonotype was seen repeatedly, ten times or more. The chain has TRBV11-2 and TRBJ1-2, with D perhaps TRBD1 (6 bases). This CDR3 comprises 14 residues. Trimming took off 6 bases at V and 2 bases at J, with 13 bases between the two ends. Germline assignment: CDR1 SGHAT and CDR2 FQNNGV. CDR3 coding DNA: TGTGCCAGCAGGCCTCTGGACAGCAACTATGGCTACACCTTC. Translation gives CASRPLDSNYGYTF.

This clonotype was found many times. The chain combines TRBV4-1 with TRBJ2-1, with 8 nucleotides matching TRBD2. The CDR3 spans 17 residues. Germline V gene lookup returns CDR1 MGHRA and CDR2 YSYEKL. V shed 0 bases, J shed 4 bases, and the junction held 8 bases outside the gene matches. This CDR3 reads CASSQDSAGAGYNEQFF. In DNA, the CDR3 is TGCGCCAGCAGCCAAGATTCAGCGGGAGCTGGATACAATGAGCAGTTCTTC.

This clonotype was observed many times. This CDR3 reads CAITTRGNQPQHF. CDR3 DNA sequence: TGTGCCATCACCACTAGGGGGAATCAGCCCCAGCATTTT. The chain recombines TRBV10-3 with TRBJ1-5; a possible D gene is TRBD1 (6 bases). CDR3 length: 13 residues. The germline V and J ends were trimmed by 7 bases and 4 bases, with 11 bases remaining between them. CDR1 and CDR2 (germline): ENHRY, SYGVKD.

Many counts were recorded for this clonotype. The rearrangement joins TRBV6-6 to TRBJ2-7; D remains unclear. Germline V CDR1 and CDR2: MNHNY, SVGAGI (reference sequence). This CDR3 is built from 15 residues. Trimming left V 4 bases short and J 3 bases short, with 16 bases between. The CDR3 sequence is CASSSLREKYYEQYF. The CDR3 bases are TGTGCCAGCAGTTCCCTCCGCGAGAAGTACTACGAGCAGTACTTC.

This clonotype was seen repeatedly, ten times or more. The rearrangement uses TRBV27 and TRBJ1-4; D is uncertain. Germline CDR1 is MNHEY and CDR2 is SMNVEV (reference sequence). The V end lost 0 bases, the J end lost 14 bases, and 13 bases lay between the germline ends. The CDR3 runs 13 residues. The CDR3 protein is CASSLSYPAYLFF. The CDR3 DNA reads TGTGCCAGCAGTTTATCCTACCCGGCATACCTGTTTTTT.

This clonotype was recorded at least ten times. The V call is TRBV20-1, the J call TRBJ2-1, with 10 bases fitting TRBD2. The germline V gene encodes CDR1 DFQATT and CDR2 SNEGSKA (reference sequence). The ends lost 6 bases at V and 2 bases at J; junction bases unmatched: 7. The length of the CDR3 is 15 residues. The CDR3 sequence is CSARKSGGAYNEQFF. CDR3 bases: TGCAGTGCCAGGAAAAGCGGGGGGGCCTACAATGAGCAGTTCTTC.

The J gene is TRBJ2-7, the V gene TRBV7-7; 8 bases line up with TRBD2. Trimming removed 5 bases from V and 1 base from J; junction bases left unmatched: 7. Germline V gene data show CDR1 as SSHAT and CDR2 as FNYEAQ (reference sequence). This CDR3 is 15 amino acids long. Written as DNA, the CDR3 is TGTGCCAGCAGCCCCGGGGCGGGAGGTTCCTACGAGCAGTACTTC. Translated: CASSPGAGGSYEQYF.

This clonotype was recorded at least ten times. The CDR3 loop reads CSAGRPNNEQFF. Written as DNA, the CDR3 is TGCAGTGCTGGGAGACCAAACAATGAGCAGTTCTTC. This chain connects TRBV20-1 to TRBJ2-1; TRBD2 is a possible D gene (5 bases). CDR1 and CDR2 from the germline V gene are DFQATT and SNEGSKA (reference sequence). V was pared by 5 bases and J by 5 bases, with 10 bases between. This CDR3 has 12 residues.

This clonotype was recorded many times. CDR3 protein: CASSQDSTGLSGYTF. The CDR3 nucleotides read TGTGCCAGCAGCCAAGACTCTACAGGGTTGAGTGGCTACACCTTC. V is TRBV14 and J is TRBJ1-2, with D possibly being TRBD1 (6 bases). This CDR3 has 15 amino acids. Deletions cut 0 bases from V and 7 bases from J, with 15 bases between. Germline assignment: CDR1 SGHDN and CDR2 FVKESK.

This clonotype was recorded many times. The rearrangement links TRBV9 to TRBJ2-3, with no clear D. This CDR3 comprises 11 residues. Germline values: CDR1 SGDLS, CDR2 YYNGEE. The germline V and J ends were trimmed by 2 bases and 4 bases, with 2 bases remaining between them. CDR3 protein: CASSVADTQYF. Written as DNA, the CDR3 is TGTGCCAGCAGCGTCGCAGATACGCAGTATTTT.

The chain combines TRBV6-6 with TRBJ1-3, with 7 bases matching TRBD1. The CDR3 sequence is 16 residues long. Unmatched junction bases numbered 10, after V lost 6 bases and J lost 2 bases. Germline V lookup: CDR1 MNHNY, CDR2 SVGAGI (reference sequence). The chain's CDR3 is CASRGDGQGAGNTIYF. The CDR3 bases are TGTGCCAGCAGGGGTGATGGCCAGGGGGCTGGAAACACCATATATTTT.

This clonotype showed up many times. This chain links TRBV25-1 with TRBJ2-5, with a possible D match to TRBD2 (6 bases). There are 13 residues in the CDR3. Germline V gives CDR1 MGHDK, CDR2 SYGVNS. The V end was cut by 6 bases, the J end by 1 base, with 9 bases between. The CDR3 reads CASRPRGQETQYF. In DNA, the CDR3 is TGTGCCAGCAGACCGCGGGGCCAAGAGACCCAGTACTTC. Supplemented by reference TRBV25-1 and TRBJ2-5, the full variable domain reads EADIYQTPRYLVIGTGKKITLECSQTMGHDKMYWYQQDPGMELHLIHYSYGVNSTEKGDLSSESTVSRIRTEHFPLTLESARPSHTSQYLCASRPRGQETQYFGPGTRLLVL.

Many counts were recorded for this clonotype. The chain uses TRBV9 and TRBJ2-2, with a possible D match to TRBD2 (6 bases). CDR3 length equals 16 residues. The V end lost 1 base, the J end lost 0 bases, and 10 bases lay between the germline ends. CDR1 is SGDLS, CDR2 YYNGEE, per germline. The CDR3, as DNA: TGTGCCAGCAGCGTAACGAGGGAGGCGAACACCGGGGAGCTGTTTTTT. Amino acid sequence: CASSVTREANTGELFF.